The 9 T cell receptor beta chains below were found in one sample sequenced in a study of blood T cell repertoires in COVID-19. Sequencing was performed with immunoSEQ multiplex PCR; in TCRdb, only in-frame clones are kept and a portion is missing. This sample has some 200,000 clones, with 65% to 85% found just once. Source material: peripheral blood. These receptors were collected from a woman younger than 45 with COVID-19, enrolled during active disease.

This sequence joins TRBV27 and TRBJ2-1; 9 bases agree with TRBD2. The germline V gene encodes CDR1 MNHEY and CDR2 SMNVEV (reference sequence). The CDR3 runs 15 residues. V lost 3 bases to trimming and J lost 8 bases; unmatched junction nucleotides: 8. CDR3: CASSFGGGATYEQFF. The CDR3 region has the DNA TGTGCCAGCAGTTTTGGCGGGGGGGCAACTTATGAGCAGTTCTTC.

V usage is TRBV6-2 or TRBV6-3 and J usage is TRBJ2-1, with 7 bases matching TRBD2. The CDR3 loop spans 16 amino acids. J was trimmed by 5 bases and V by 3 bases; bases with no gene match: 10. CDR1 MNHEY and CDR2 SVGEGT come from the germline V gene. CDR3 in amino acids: CASSYYAGEANNEQFF. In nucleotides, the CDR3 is TGTGCCAGCAGTTATTATGCGGGAGAGGCGAACAATGAGCAGTTCTTC.

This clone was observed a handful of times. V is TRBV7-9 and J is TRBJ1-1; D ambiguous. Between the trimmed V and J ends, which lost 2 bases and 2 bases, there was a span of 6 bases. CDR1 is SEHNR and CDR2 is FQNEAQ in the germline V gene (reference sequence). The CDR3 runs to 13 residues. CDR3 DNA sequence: TGTGCCAGCAGCTTAAATGTAAACACTGAAGCTTTCTTT. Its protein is CASSLNVNTEAFF.

The CDR3 DNA is TGTGCCAGCAGATTGGGACTAGCGGGAGGGCGCTCCTACAATGAGCAGTTCTTC. As protein: CASRLGLAGGRSYNEQFF. The V call is TRBV11-2, the J call TRBJ2-1; 16 bases fit TRBD2. The CDR3 is 18 amino acids. V gave up 6 bases and J gave up 0 bases; unmatched junction bases: 5. CDR1 is SGHAT and CDR2 is FQNNGV in the germline V gene. Complete variable domain (other parts from reference TRBV11-2 and TRBJ2-1): EAGVAQSPRYKIIEKRQSVAFWCNPISGHATLYWYQQILGQGPKLLIQFQNNGVVDDSQLPKDRFSAERLKGVDSTLKIQPAKLEDSAVYLCASRLGLAGGRSYNEQFFGPGTRLTVL.

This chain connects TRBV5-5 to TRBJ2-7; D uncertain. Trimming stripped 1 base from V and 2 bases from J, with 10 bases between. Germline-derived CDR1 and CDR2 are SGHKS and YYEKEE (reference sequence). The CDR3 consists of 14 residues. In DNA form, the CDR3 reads TGTGCCAGCAGCTTGCAACAGCATGCCTACGAGCAGTACTTC. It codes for CASSLQQHAYEQYF.

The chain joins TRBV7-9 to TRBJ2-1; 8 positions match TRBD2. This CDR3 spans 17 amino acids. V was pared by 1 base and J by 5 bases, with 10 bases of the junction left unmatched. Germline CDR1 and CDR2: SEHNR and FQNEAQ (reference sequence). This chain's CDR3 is CASSLEVTGGRDNEQFF. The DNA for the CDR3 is TGTGCCAGCAGCTTAGAAGTCACGGGGGGGCGGGACAATGAGCAGTTCTTC.

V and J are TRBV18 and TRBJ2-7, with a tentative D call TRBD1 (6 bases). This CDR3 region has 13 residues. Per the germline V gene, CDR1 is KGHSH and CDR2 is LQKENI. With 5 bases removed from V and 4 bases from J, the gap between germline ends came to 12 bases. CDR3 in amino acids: CASSTTDSYEQYF. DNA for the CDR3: TGTGCCAGCTCAACGACGGACAGTTACGAGCAGTACTTC.

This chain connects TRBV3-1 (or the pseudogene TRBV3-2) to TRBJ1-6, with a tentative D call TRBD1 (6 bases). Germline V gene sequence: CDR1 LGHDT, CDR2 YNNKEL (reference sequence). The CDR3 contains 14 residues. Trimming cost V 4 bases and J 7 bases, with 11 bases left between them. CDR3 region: CASSPGQLNSPLHF. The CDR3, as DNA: TGTGCCAGCAGCCCCGGACAGCTGAATTCACCCCTCCACTTT.

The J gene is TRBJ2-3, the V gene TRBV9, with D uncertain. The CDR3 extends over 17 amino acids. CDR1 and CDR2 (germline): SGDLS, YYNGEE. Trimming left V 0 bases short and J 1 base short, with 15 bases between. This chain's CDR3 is CASSVGPMGSGTDTQYF. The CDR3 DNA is TGTGCCAGCAGCGTAGGGCCCATGGGCTCGGGCACAGATACGCAGTATTTT.